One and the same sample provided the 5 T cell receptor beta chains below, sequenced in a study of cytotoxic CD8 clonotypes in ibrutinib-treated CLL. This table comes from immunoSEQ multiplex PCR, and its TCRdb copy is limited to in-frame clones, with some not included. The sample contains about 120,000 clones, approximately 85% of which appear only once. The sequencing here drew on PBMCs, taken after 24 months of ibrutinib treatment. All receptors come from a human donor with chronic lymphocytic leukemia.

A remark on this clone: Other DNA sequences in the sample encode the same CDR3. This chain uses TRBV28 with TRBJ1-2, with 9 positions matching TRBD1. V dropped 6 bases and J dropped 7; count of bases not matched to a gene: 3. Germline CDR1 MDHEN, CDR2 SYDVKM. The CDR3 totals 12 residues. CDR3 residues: CASRGQGGGYTF. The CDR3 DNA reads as TGTGCCAGCAGGGGACAGGGAGGTGGCTACACCTTC.

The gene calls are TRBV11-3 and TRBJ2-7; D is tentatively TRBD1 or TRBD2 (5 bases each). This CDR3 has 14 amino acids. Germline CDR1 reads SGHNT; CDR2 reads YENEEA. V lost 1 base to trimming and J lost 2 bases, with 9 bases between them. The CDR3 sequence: CASSLGDGAYEQYF. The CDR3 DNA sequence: TGTGCCAGCAGCTTAGGGGACGGCGCCTACGAGCAGTACTTC.

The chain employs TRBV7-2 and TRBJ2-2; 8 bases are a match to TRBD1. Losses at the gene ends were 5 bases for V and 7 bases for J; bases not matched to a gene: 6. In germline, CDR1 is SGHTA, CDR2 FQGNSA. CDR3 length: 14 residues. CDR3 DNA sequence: TGTGCCAGCAGCACCAGGGGGCGCTTCGGGGAGCTGTTTTTT. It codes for CASSTRGRFGELFF.

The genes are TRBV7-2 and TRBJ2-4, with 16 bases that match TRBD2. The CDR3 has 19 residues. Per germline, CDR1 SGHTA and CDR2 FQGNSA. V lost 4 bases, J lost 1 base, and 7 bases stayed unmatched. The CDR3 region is CASSSGTSGRVGAKNIQYF. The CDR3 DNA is TGTGCCAGCAGCTCCGGGACTAGCGGGAGGGTGGGGGCCAAAAACATTCAGTACTTC.

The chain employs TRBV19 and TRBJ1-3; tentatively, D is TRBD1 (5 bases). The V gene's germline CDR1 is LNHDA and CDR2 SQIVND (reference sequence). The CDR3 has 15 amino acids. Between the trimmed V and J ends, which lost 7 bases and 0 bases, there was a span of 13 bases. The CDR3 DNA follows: TGTGCCAGTAATACCGGGACGGCCTCTGGAAACACCATATATTTT. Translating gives CASNTGTASGNTIYF.